A single sample is the source of the 22 T cell receptor beta chains below, sequenced in a study of PD-L1 blockade in urothelial cancer. Regarding time point: peripheral blood 6 weeks after treatment start. This table comes from immunoSEQ multiplex PCR, and its TCRdb copy is limited to in-frame clones, with some not included. The data contain more than 45,000 clones, approximately 83% of them singletons. This material consisted of PBMCs, taken around atezolizumab (anti-PD-L1) treatment. These receptors were taken from a man between 60 and 70 years old with urothelial cancer.

The V gene is TRBV7-9, the J gene TRBJ2-2, with 9 bases lining up with TRBD1. The CDR3 spans 16 residues. V dropped 4 bases and J dropped 3; count of bases not matched to a gene: 6. The germline gives CDR1 SEHNR, CDR2 FQNEAQ (reference sequence). CDR3 sequence reads: CASSSGTGFYTGELFF. The CDR3 DNA reads TGTGCCAGCAGCTCCGGGACAGGGTTTTACACCGGGGAGCTGTTTTTT. Together with reference TRBV7-9 and TRBJ2-2, the CDR3 gives the full variable domain: DTGVSQNPRHKITKRGQNVTFRCDPISEHNRLYWYRQTLGQGPEFLTYFQNEAQLEKSRLLSDRFSAERPKGSFSTLEIQRTEQGDSAMYLCASSSGTGFYTGELFFGEGSRLTVL.

This clone was seen just once. The rearrangement joins TRBV6-5 to TRBJ1-2; TRBD1 matches at 8 bases. Trimming removed 3 bases from V and 7 bases from J; junction bases left unmatched: 7. There are 14 residues in the CDR3. Per germline, CDR1 MNHEY and CDR2 SVGAGI. The CDR3 nucleotides read TGTGCCAGCAGTTATAGGCAGGGGGCGGGTGGCTACACCTTC. It encodes CASSYRQGAGGYTF.

V gene TRBV9 combines with J gene TRBJ2-3; TRBD2 matches at 7 bases. CDR3 length equals 14 residues. J gave up 1 base and V 6 bases, and 5 bases lay outside the gene matches. CDR1 is SGDLS, CDR2 YYNGEE, per germline. The CDR3 bases are TGTGCCAGCACCCCCCGGGGGGGCACAGATACGCAGTATTTT. It encodes CASTPRGGTDTQYF.

The J gene is TRBJ2-3, the V gene TRBV5-1; 14 bases align to TRBD2. The CDR3 spans 17 residues. From germline, CDR1 is SGHRS and CDR2 YFSETQ. J gave up 3 bases and V 4 bases, and 7 bases lay outside the gene matches. The CDR3 sequence: CASSPGLAGGGTDTQYF. CDR3 nucleotide sequence: TGCGCCAGCAGCCCCGGACTAGCGGGGGGAGGGACAGATACGCAGTATTTT.

This sequence joins TRBV5-5 and TRBJ2-5, with 10 bases that match TRBD2. This CDR3 region has 16 residues. CDR1 is SGHKS, CDR2 YYEKEE, per germline (reference sequence). Trimming cost V 5 bases and J 4 bases; bases outside gene matches: 11. In DNA, the CDR3 is TGTGCCAGCAGACCGGTACTAGCGGGGAGCCGAGAGACCCAGTACTTC. This sequence encodes CASRPVLAGSRETQYF.

In this sample, this clone turned up a few times. The V gene is TRBV10-1, the J gene TRBJ1-5; the match to TRBD1 covers 7 bases. Per the germline V gene, CDR1 is WNHNN and CDR2 is SYGVQD (reference sequence). This CDR3 is 19 amino acids long. V shed 2 bases and J 1 base; nucleotides not matched to a gene: 14. The CDR3 nucleotides read TGCGCCAGCAGTGAGATTGGGGACAGCTACGCATACAGCAATCAGCCCCAGCATTTT. Translation: CASSEIGDSYAYSNQPQHF.

This clone has only one observation. The chain combines TRBV5-1 with TRBJ2-7; 8 nucleotides match TRBD1. CDR3 size: 16 residues. The trim removed 2 bases at V and 4 bases at J, leaving 11 bases unmatched. From germline, CDR1 is SGHRS and CDR2 YFSETQ. Here the CDR3 reads CASSFTVSGGAYEQYF. CDR3 sequence (DNA): TGCGCCAGCAGCTTTACGGTTTCAGGGGGCGCTTACGAGCAGTACTTC. Using reference TRBV5-1 and TRBJ2-7 for the parts outside the CDR3, the full variable domain is KAGVTQTPRYLIKTRGQQVTLSCSPISGHRSVSWYQQTPGQGLQFLFEYFSETQRNKGNFPGRFSGRQFSNSRSEMNVSTLELGDSALYLCASSFTVSGGAYEQYFGPGTRLTVT.

The chain has TRBV5-1 and TRBJ2-2; TRBD2 matches 10 bases. The V gene end was trimmed by 1 base and the J gene end by 1 base; junction bases not matched to a gene: 4. Germline V gene data show CDR1 as SGHRS and CDR2 as YFSETQ. This CDR3 is built from 17 residues. This CDR3 is CASSLKLAGMNTGELFF. For the CDR3, the DNA is TGCGCCAGCAGCTTGAAACTAGCGGGGATGAACACCGGGGAGCTGTTTTTT.

The chain employs TRBV19 and TRBJ1-5; 7 nucleotides line up with TRBD1. V lost 6 bases and J lost 6; bases outside the gene matches: 5. From germline, CDR1 is LNHDA and CDR2 SQIVND (reference sequence). The CDR3 totals 13 residues. The CDR3 DNA follows: TGTGCCAGTAGAGGGGGCGAGGGTCAGCCCCAGCATTTT. It yields the protein CASRGGEGQPQHF.

This chain joins TRBV4-2 and TRBJ2-3, with TRBD2 identical over 11 bases. Germline V gene data show CDR1 as LGHNA and CDR2 as YNFKEQ. There are 19 residues in the CDR3. V dropped 3 bases and J dropped 4; count of bases not matched to a gene: 15. Here the CDR3 reads CASSHWMASGGYFADTQYF. CDR3 coding DNA: TGTGCCAGCAGCCACTGGATGGCTAGCGGGGGGTATTTCGCAGATACGCAGTATTTT.

The gene calls are TRBV27 and TRBJ1-2; D unresolved. CDR3 size: 15 residues. The germline V gene has CDR1 MNHEY and CDR2 SMNVEV (reference sequence). Trimming removed 0 bases from V and 3 bases from J, with 11 bases in between. CDR3 nucleotide sequence: TGTGCCAGCAGTTTATCACGCAGGTTTGACTATGGCTACACCTTC. This encodes CASSLSRRFDYGYTF.

This chain links TRBV11-2 with TRBJ2-7, with D possibly matching TRBD2 (6 bases). The V gene lost 4 bases and the J gene lost 3 bases, with 19 bases spanning the gap. Per the germline V gene, CDR1 is SGHAT and CDR2 is FQNNGV. The CDR3 covers 16 residues. CDR3 amino acids: CASSYDWAVGSYEQYF. The CDR3 DNA sequence: TGTGCCAGCAGCTATGATTGGGCTGTCGGGAGCTACGAGCAGTACTTC.

This rearrangement joins TRBV4-2 to TRBJ2-2; D is possibly TRBD2 (5 bases). The CDR3 loop spans 17 amino acids. V gave up 0 bases and J gave up 2 bases, with 13 bases separating them. Germline V lookup: CDR1 LGHNA, CDR2 YNFKEQ. The CDR3 nucleotides read TGTGCCAGCAGCCAAGAGGTAGCGAGGGTCAACACCGGGGAGCTGTTTTTT. Translation gives CASSQEVARVNTGELFF.

The rearrangement links TRBV5-1 to TRBJ2-2, with 7 bases lining up with TRBD2. The CDR3 runs to 15 residues. The germline gives CDR1 SGHRS, CDR2 YFSETQ. With V trimmed by 3 bases and J by 2 bases, 4 bases remained unmatched. Here the CDR3 reads CASSSGLVNTGELFF. In nucleotides, the CDR3 is TGCGCCAGCAGCTCTGGACTAGTAAACACCGGGGAGCTGTTTTTT.

The rearrangement links TRBV4-2 to TRBJ2-7, with a weak D call TRBD2 (6 bases). CDR1 and CDR2 (germline): LGHNA, YNFKEQ. CDR3 length equals 14 residues. Trimming pared 0 bases from V and 3 bases from J, leaving 9 bases between. The CDR3 here is CASSQDSGFYEQYF. In DNA, the CDR3 is TGTGCCAGCAGCCAAGACAGCGGGTTCTACGAGCAGTACTTC.

The chain uses TRBV9 and TRBJ2-3; TRBD2 agrees at 12 bases. The junction had 1 base not matched to a gene; V was cut back by 4 bases and J by 1 base. This CDR3 has 15 residues. Germline loops: CDR1 SGDLS, CDR2 YYNGEE. The CDR3 region has the DNA TGTGCCAGCAGCCTAGCGGGGGGGGGCACAGATACGCAGTATTTT. Translated, it gives CASSLAGGGTDTQYF.

V gene TRBV11-2 combines with J gene TRBJ2-3, with 9 bases that match TRBD1. The CDR3 totals 17 residues. V trimming: 3 bases; J trimming: 3 bases; junction bases outside the gene matches: 10. The germline V gene encodes CDR1 SGHAT and CDR2 FQNNGV. CDR3: CASSFIRGTGRTDTQYF. DNA for the CDR3: TGTGCCAGCAGCTTTATTCGGGGGACAGGGAGGACAGATACGCAGTATTTT.

This clone was counted a few times. J is TRBJ1-1 and V is TRBV19; D gene unclear. Germline lookup yields CDR1 LNHDA and CDR2 SQIVND (reference sequence). There are 13 residues in the CDR3. The V end was cut by 5 bases, the J end by 7 bases, with 14 bases between. CDR3 sequence (DNA): TGTGCCAGTAGTTGGCAGGTTAGGAATGAAGCTTTCTTT. Translating it yields CASSWQVRNEAFF.

This clone has only a few counts. The rearrangement links TRBV7-9 to TRBJ1-2, with D unclear. CDR3 size: 13 residues. Germline assignment: CDR1 SEHNR and CDR2 FQNEAQ (reference sequence). The ends were cut back, 5 bases at V and 2 bases at J, with 9 bases in the middle. The CDR3, as DNA: TGTGCCAGCAGCCATACAGAGAACTATGGCTACACCTTC. As protein: CASSHTENYGYTF. The full variable domain, in which reference TRBV7-9 and TRBJ1-2 provide the parts outside the CDR3, is DTGVSQNPRHKITKRGQNVTFRCDPISEHNRLYWYRQTLGQGPEFLTYFQNEAQLEKSRLLSDRFSAERPKGSFSTLEIQRTEQGDSAMYLCASSHTENYGYTFGSGTRLTVV.

The chain is built from TRBV5-1 and TRBJ2-2, with 9 nucleotides matching TRBD1. This CDR3 region has 16 residues. From germline, CDR1 is SGHRS and CDR2 YFSETQ. Unmatched junction bases numbered 3, after V lost 2 bases and J lost 1 base. CDR3 region: CASSLLGQGNTGELFF. CDR3 coding DNA: TGCGCCAGCAGCTTATTGGGACAGGGGAACACCGGGGAGCTGTTTTTT.

The chain combines TRBV4-2 with TRBJ2-5; TRBD2 matches at 9 bases. CDR3 length: 16 amino acids. The ends lost 0 bases at V and 5 bases at J; junction bases unmatched: 7. Germline V gene sequence: CDR1 LGHNA, CDR2 YNFKEQ. The CDR3 spells CASSQEGGGALETQYF. In DNA form, the CDR3 reads TGTGCCAGCAGCCAAGAAGGCGGGGGGGCCCTCGAGACCCAGTACTTC.

The chain combines TRBV6-1 with TRBJ1-5; TRBD1 matches at 9 bases. Germline-derived CDR1 and CDR2 are MNHNS and SASEGT. This CDR3 comprises 14 residues. V lost 6 bases, J lost 4 bases, and 4 bases stayed unmatched. The CDR3 loop is CASREQGANQPQHF. The CDR3 DNA sequence: TGTGCCAGCAGAGAACAGGGGGCGAATCAGCCCCAGCATTTT.